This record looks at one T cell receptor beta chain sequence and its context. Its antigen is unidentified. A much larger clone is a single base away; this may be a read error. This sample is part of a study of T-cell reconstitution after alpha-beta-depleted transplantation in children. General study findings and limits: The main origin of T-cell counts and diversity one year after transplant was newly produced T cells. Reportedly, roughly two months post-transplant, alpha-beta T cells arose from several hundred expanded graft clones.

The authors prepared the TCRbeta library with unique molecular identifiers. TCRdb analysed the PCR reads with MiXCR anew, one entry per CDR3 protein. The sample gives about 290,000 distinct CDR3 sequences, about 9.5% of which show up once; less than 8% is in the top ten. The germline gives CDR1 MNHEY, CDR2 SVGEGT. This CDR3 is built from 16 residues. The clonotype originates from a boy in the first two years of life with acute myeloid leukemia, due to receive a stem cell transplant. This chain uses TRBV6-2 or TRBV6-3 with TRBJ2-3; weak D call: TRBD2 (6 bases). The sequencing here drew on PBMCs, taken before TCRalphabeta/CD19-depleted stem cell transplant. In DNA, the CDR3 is TGTGCCACCAGTTATGCGATAGCGGAAAGCACAGATACGCAGTATTTT. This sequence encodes CATSYAIAESTDTQYF.